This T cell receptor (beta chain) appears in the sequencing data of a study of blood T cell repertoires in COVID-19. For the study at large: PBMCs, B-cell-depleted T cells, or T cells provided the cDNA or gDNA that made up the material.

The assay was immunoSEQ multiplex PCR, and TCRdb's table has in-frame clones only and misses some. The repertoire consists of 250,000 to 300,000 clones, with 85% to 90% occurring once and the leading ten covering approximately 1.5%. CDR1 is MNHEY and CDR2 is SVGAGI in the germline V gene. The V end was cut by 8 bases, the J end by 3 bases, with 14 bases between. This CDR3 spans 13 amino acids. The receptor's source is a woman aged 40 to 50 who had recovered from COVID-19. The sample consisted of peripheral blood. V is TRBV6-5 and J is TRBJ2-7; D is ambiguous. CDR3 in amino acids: CASRRSPYYEQYF. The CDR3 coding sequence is TGTGCCAGCCGCCGCTCCCCCTACTACGAGCAGTACTTC.